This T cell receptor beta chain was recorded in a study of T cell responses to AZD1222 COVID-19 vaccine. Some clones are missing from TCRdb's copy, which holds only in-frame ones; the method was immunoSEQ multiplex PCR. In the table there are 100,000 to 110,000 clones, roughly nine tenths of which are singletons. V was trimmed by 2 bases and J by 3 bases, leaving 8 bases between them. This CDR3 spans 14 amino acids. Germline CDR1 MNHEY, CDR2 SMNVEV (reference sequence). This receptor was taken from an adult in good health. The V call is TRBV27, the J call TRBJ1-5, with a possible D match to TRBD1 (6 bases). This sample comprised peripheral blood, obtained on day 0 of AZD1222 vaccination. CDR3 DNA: TGTGCCAGCAGTTTAGCAGGGGCCAATCAGCCCCAGCATTTT. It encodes CASSLAGANQPQHF.